This T cell receptor (beta chain) was profiled in a study of a mutant IDH1 vaccine in newly diagnosed glioma (dated by TCRdb to the early 2020s). Study-wide context: Vaccination began 4-6 weeks after radiotherapy alone, or alongside temozolomide cycles in the chemotherapy-containing groups. The approximately 32 treated patients were approximately 60% male and around 38% female, with a mean age of approximately 38 years. Prior to enrollment, patients had been given standard therapy consisting of radiotherapy alone, temozolomide alone, or radiochemotherapy with temozolomide, with the combination given to most patients. The week-35 safety follow-up took place at visit V12, and the week-47 end of study took place at visit V13. Peripheral blood was collected at six visits: V03 (baseline), V05, V07, V10, V12 and V13. For exploratory analyses, some 24 treated patients had longitudinal TCRB deep sequencing done wherever samples were available. What the work shows at the level of the full study, not this receptor alone: Across multiple MHC alleles, vaccine-induced immune responses were seen in more than 80% of patients. According to the authors, sample limitations meant that analyses of patient blood samples could not be reproduced. Changes in the top peripheral T cell clonotypes picked up by TCRB sequencing did not appear to be linked to pseudoprogression. PBMC samples for TCRB deep sequencing were selected based on availability.

The CDR3 runs 14 residues from the cysteine to the phenylalanine. The DNA shown is the 42-base CDR3, in frame from base 1. V is clipped by 3 bases and J by 2 bases, and the sequence between their germline boundaries is 11 bases long. CDR1 and CDR2 are drawn from the germline V gene (reference sequence): SGHNT, YYREEE. The time point label corresponds to: week 47, end of study. Each vaccine dose was 300 ug of a 20-mer mutant IDH1 peptide in Montanide, given subcutaneously with topical imiquimod. Patients were given eight vaccinations, in weeks 1, 3, 5, 7, 11, 15, 19 and 23, which matched visits V03 through V10. Newly diagnosed WHO grade 3 or 4 IDH1-mutant astrocytomas showing loss of nuclear ATRX were present in the donors. The samples were drawn from NOA16, a multicentre, single-arm, open-label phase I trial in Germany that tested a mutant IDH1 peptide vaccine in humans for the first time. Genomic DNA for TCRB sequencing was extracted from EDTA blood using the DNeasy Blood and Tissue Kit.

This clone was found once. Its specific antigen is unknown. No qualities accompany the bases; no much larger clone lies one base away. The library was prepared using the immunoSEQ multiplex PCR assay. The hsTCRB Kit was used according to the manufacturer's protocol to amplify rearranged TCR beta chain sequences. TCRB libraries were sequenced on an Illumina MiSeq. In the source study's methods: The kit vendor's proprietary platform handled demultiplexing, trimming and gene mapping. Not all clones reach the TCRdb copy of this immuneACCESS table, which keeps in-frame sequences only. Checked studies attribute under half of the gap to unresolved V genes and leave the rest unexplained. The DNA gave D and trimming, while V, J and clone size come from that table. Across this sample there are around 40,000 clones, with approximately 79% seen only once. 15% to 20% of the sample is taken by the ten largest.

The TCR was taken from a man between 18 and 29 years old with glioma. Some clones in this sample may be carry-over from other donors' samples. Recombination joined TRBV5-4 with TRBJ2-5; the D gene remains uncertain. The starting material was PBMCs, obtained from a glioma patient whose treatment included an IDH1 peptide vaccine. The sequenced DNA is TGTGCCAGCAGCTCGGCAGGCGTGCAAGAGACCCAGTACTTC. Translated, this is CASSSAGVQETQYF. When the CDR3 is completed using the reference TRBV5-4 and TRBJ2-5 genes on either side, the full variable domain is ETGVTQSPTHLIKTRGQQVTLRCSSQSGHNTVSWYQQALGQGPQFIFQYYREEENGRGNFPPRFSGLQFPNYSSELNVNALELDDSALYLCASSSAGVQETQYFGPGTRLLVL.